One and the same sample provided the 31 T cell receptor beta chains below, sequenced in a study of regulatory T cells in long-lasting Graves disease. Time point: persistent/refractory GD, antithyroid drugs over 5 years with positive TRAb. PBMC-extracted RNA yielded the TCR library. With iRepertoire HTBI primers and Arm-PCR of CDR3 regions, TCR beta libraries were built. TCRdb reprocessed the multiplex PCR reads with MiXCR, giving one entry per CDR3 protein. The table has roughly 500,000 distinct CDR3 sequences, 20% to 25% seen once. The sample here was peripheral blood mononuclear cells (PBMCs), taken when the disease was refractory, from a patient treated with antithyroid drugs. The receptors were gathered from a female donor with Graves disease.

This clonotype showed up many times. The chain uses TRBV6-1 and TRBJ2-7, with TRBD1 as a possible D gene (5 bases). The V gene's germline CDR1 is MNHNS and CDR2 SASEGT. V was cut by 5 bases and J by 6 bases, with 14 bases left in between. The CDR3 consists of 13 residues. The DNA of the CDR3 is TGTGCCAGCAGTCCCTTGGTAGGGGCCGAGCAGTACTTC. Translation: CASSPLVGAEQYF.

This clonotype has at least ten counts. CDR3 amino acids: CSVMINQNQETQYF. For the CDR3, the DNA is TGCAGCGTGATGATAAACCAAAACCAAGAGACCCAGTACTTC. V gene TRBV29-1 combines with J gene TRBJ2-5, with no clear D. CDR3 length: 14 amino acids. Trimming took 6 bases from V and 0 from J, leaving 14 bases between them. Germline CDR1 SQVTM, CDR2 ANQGSEA.

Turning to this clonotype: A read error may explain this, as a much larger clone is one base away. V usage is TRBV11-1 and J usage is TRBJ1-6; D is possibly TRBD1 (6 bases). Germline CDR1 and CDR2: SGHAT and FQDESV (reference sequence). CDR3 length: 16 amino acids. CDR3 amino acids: CASSSRGGAYNPPLHF. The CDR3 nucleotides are TGTGCCAGCAGCTCCCGCGGGGGGGCCTATAATCCACCCCTCCACTTT.

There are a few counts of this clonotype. Here the CDR3 DNA reads TGCAGCGTTGAAGACGACAGGGGAATGAACACTGAAGCTTTCTTT. Translated: CSVEDDRGMNTEAFF. J is TRBJ1-1 and V is TRBV29-1; TRBD1 matches at 8 bases. Trimming took 0 bases from V and 0 from J; bases not matched to a gene: 3. CDR3 size: 15 residues. Germline V gives CDR1 SQVTM, CDR2 ANQGSEA.

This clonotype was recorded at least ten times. CDR3 region: CASSLLAGANEQYF. In DNA, the CDR3 is TGTGCCAGCAGTCTCCTAGCGGGAGCTAACGAGCAGTACTTC. V and J are TRBV6-1 and TRBJ2-7; 10 nucleotides agree with TRBD2. CDR3 length: 14 residues. With V trimmed by 5 bases and J by 5 bases, 6 bases remained unmatched. Germline CDR1 reads MNHNS; CDR2 reads SASEGT.

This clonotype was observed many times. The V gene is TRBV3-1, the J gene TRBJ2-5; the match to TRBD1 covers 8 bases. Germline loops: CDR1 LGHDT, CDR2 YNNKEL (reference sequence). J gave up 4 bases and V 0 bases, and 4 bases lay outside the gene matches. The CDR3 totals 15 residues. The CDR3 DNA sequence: TGTGCCAGCAGCCAAGATTGGGACAGGCTAGAGACCCAGTACTTC. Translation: CASSQDWDRLETQYF.

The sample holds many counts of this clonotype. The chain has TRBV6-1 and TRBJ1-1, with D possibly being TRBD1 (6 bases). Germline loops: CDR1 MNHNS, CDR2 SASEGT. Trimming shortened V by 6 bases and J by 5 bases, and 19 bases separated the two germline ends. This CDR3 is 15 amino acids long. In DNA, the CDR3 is TGTGCCAGCAGGGTAAAACAGGGTCGGTGGACTGAAGCTTTCTTT. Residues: CASRVKQGRWTEAFF.

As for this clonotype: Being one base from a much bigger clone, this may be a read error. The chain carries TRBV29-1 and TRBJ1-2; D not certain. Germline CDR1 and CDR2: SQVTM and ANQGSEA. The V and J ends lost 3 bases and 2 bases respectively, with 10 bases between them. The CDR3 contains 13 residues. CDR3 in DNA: TGCAGCGTTGACTTGGACCGAAACTATGGCTACACCTTC. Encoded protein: CSVDLDRNYGYTF.

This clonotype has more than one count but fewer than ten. CDR3 DNA sequence: TGTGCCAGCAGTTACCCCCTCCAAAATGAGCAGTTCTTC. Amino acids: CASSYPLQNEQFF. The chain links TRBV28 to TRBJ2-1; D remains unclear. The germline V gene has CDR1 MDHEN and CDR2 SYDVKM. V lost 4 bases and J lost 7, with 11 bases in between. This CDR3 is 13 amino acids long.

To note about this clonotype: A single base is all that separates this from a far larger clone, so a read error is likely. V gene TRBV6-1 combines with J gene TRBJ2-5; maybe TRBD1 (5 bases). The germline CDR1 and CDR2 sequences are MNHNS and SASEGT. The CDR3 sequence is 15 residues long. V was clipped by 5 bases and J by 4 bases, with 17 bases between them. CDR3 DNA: TGTGCCAGCAGTCCAACCCGATACAGGAGAGAGACCCAGTACTTC. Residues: CASSPTRYRRETQYF.

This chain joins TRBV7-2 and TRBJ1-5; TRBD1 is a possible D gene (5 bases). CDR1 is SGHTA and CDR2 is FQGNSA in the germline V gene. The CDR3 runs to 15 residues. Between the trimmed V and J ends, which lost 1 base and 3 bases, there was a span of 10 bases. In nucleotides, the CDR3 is TGTGCCAGCAGCTTAGGGGGAGGGACCAATCAGCCCCAGCATTTT. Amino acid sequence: CASSLGGGTNQPQHF.

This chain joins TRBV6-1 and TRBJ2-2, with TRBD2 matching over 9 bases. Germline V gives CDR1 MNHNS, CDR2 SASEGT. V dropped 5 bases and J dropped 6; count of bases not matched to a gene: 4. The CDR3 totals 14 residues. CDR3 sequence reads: CASSPGLAPGELFF. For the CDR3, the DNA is TGTGCCAGCAGTCCGGGACTAGCCCCCGGGGAGCTGTTTTTT.

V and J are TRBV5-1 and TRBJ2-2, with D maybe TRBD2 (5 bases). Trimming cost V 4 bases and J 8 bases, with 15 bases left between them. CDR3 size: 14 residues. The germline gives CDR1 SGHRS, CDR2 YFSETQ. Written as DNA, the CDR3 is TGCGCCAGCAGCCCCGGGAATCTAGGAGGGGAGCTGTTTTTT. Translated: CASSPGNLGGELFF.

The CDR3 region has the DNA TGTGCCAGCAGCGTAGTGAAGGGGCGTTCCGCCTACGAGCAGTACTTC. Translating it yields CASSVVKGRSAYEQYF. V gene TRBV9 combines with J gene TRBJ2-7; D might be TRBD1 (5 bases). Germline assignment: CDR1 SGDLS and CDR2 YYNGEE. The CDR3 spans 16 residues. Trimming took off 0 bases at V and 2 bases at J, with 15 bases between the two ends.

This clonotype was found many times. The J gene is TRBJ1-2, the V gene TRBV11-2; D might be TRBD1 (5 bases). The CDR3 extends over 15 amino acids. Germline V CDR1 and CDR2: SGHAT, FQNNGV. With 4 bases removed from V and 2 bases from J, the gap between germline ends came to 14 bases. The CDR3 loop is CASSSPRQGNYGYTF. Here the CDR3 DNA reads TGTGCCAGCAGCTCGCCCCGCCAGGGAAACTATGGCTACACCTTC. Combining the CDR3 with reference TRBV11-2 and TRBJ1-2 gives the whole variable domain EAGVAQSPRYKIIEKRQSVAFWCNPISGHATLYWYQQILGQGPKLLIQFQNNGVVDDSQLPKDRFSAERLKGVDSTLKIQPAKLEDSAVYLCASSSPRQGNYGYTFGSGTRLTVV.

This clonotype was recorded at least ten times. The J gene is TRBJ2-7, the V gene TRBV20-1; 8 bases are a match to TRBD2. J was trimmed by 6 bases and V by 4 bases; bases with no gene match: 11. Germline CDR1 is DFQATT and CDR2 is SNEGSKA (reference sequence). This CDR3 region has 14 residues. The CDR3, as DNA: TGCAGTGCTACTTCCGGGACTAGTGCCGCCGAGCAGTACTTC. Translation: CSATSGTSAAEQYF.

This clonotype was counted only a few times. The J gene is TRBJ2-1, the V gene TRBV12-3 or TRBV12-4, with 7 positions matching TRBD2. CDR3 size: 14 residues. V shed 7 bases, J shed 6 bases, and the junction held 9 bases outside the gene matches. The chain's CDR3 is CASNLGGGFNEQFF. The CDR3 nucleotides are TGTGCCAGCAACTTGGGCGGGGGTTTCAATGAGCAGTTCTTC.

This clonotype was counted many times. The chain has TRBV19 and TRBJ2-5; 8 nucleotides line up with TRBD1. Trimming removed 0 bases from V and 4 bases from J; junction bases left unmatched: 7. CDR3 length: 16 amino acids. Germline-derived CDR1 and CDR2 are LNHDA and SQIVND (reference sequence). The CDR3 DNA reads TGTGCCAGTAGTATAGATGGACGACAGGGGCGAGAGACCCAGTACTTC. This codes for CASSIDGRQGRETQYF. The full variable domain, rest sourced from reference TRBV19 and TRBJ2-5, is DGGITQSPKYLFRKEGQNVTLSCEQNLNHDAMYWYRQDPGQGLRLIYYSQIVNDFQKGDIAEGYSVSREKKESFPLTVTSAQKNPTAFYLCASSIDGRQGRETQYFGPGTRLLVL.

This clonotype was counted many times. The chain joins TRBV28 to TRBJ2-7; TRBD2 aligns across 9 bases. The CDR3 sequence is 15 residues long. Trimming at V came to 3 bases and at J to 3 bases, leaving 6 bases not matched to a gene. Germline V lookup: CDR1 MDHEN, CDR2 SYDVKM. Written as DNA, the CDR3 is TGTGCCAGCAGTTTCGGCCAGCGGGGGGACTACGAGCAGTACTTC. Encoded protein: CASSFGQRGDYEQYF.

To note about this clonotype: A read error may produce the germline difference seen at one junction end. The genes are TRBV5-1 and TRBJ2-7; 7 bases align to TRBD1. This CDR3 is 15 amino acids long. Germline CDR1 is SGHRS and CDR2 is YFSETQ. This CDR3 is CASSPSRDRTYEQYF. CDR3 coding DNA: TGTGCCAGCTCACCCTCCAGGGACAGAACCTACGAGCAGTACTTC.

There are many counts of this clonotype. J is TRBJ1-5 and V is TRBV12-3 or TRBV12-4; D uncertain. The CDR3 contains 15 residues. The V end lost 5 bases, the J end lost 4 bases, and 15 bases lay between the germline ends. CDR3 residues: CASSPTADRNQPQHF. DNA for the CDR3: TGTGCCAGCAGTCCGACGGCGGACCGTAATCAGCCCCAGCATTTT.

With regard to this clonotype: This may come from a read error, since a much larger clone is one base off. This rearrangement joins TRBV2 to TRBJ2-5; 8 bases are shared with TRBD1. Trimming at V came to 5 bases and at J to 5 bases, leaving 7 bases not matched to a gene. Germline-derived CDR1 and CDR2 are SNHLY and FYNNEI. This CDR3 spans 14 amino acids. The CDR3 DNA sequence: TGTGCCAGCAGTCCACAGGGGGGAGGCGAGACCCAGTACTTC. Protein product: CASSPQGGGETQYF.

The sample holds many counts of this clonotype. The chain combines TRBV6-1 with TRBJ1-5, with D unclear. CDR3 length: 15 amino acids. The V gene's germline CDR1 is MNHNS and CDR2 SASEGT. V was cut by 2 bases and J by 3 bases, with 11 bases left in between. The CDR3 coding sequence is TGTGCCAGCAGTGAAAGGAGTGGACTCAATCAGCCCCAGCATTTT. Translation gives CASSERSGLNQPQHF.

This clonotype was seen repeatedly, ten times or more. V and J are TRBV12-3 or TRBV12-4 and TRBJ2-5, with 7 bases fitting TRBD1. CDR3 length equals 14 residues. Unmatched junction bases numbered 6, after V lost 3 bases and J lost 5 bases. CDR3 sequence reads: CASSFARGQETQYF. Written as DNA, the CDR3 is TGTGCCAGCAGTTTTGCTAGGGGGCAGGAGACCCAGTACTTC.

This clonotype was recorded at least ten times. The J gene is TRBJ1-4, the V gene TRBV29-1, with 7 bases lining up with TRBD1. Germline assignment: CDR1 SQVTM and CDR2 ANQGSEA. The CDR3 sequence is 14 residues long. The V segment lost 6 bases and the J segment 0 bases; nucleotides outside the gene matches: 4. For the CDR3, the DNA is TGCAGCGTGGCGACAGGGCCAACTAATGAAAAACTGTTTTTT. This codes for CSVATGPTNEKLFF.

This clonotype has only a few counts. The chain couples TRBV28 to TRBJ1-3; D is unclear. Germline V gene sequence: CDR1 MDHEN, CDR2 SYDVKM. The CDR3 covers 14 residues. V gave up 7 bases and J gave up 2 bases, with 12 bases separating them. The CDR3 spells CASKVATPGNTIYF. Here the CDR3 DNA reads TGTGCCAGCAAAGTAGCCACCCCTGGAAACACCATATATTTT.

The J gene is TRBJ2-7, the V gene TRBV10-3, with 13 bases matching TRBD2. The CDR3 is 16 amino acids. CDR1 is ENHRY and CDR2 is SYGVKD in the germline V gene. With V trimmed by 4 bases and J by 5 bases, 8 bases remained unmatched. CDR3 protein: CAISGGGLAGVNEQYF. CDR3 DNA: TGTGCCATCAGTGGAGGAGGACTAGCGGGGGTCAACGAGCAGTACTTC.

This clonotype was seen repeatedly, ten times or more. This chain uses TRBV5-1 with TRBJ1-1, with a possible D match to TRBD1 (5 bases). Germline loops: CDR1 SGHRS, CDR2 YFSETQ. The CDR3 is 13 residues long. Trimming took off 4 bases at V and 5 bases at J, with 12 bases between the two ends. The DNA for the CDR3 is TGCGCCAGCAGCATTTCGGGGGGAACTGAAGCTTTCTTT. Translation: CASSISGGTEAFF.

The CDR3, as DNA: TGTGCCTGGAGCCTAGGAGGGTTAAGCACTGAAGCTTTCTTT. Protein sequence: CAWSLGGLSTEAFF. The rearrangement links TRBV30 to TRBJ1-1; D is unclear. V was trimmed by 3 bases and J by 4 bases, leaving 15 bases between them. The germline CDR1 and CDR2 sequences are GTSNPN and SVGIG (reference sequence). The CDR3 totals 14 residues.

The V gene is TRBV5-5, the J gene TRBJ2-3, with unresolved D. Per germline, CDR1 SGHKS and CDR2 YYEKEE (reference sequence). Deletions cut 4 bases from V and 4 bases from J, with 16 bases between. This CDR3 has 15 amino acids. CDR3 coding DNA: TGTGCCAGCAGCCCCCCCTGGGTCTGGGCAGATACGCAGTATTTT. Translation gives CASSPPWVWADTQYF.

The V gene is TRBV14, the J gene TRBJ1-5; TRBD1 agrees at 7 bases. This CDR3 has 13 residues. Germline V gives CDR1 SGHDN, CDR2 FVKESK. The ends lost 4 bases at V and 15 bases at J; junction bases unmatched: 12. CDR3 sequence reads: CASSLGAGTARHF. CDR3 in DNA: TGTGCCAGCAGCCTAGGCGCCGGGACAGCCAGGCATTTT.